Listed below are T cell receptor beta chains from one sample, sequenced in a study of CD8+ T cells in alopecia areata. Assay: immunoSEQ multiplex PCR; the TCRdb copy retains only in-frame clones and omits some. Altogether 90,000 to 100,000 clones are present, about 40% being singletons, with the ten largest covering 1% to 1.5%. Source material: CD4+ T cells sorted from blood. The receptors shown here come from a human donor with alopecia areata. CDR3s include the opening cysteine and the closing phenylalanine or tryptophan. A D gene is named only where the DNA matches it firmly. Not all rows give a size; the values are once, few, many and, for expanded clones, a class.

V	D	J	size	CDR3	DNA
TRBV28	.	TRBJ2-1	few	CASSPPSTAEQFF	TGTGCCAGCAGCCCTCCGTCGACCGCCGAGCAGTTCTTC
TRBV30	TRBD1	TRBJ1-3	.	CACPGTAISGESNTIYF	TGTGCCTGCCCCGGGACAGCCATTTCTGGAGAATCTAACACCATATATTTT
TRBV29-1	TRBD2	TRBJ2-7	.	CSATSGSLYEQYF	TGCAGCGCGACTAGCGGGAGTCTGTACGAGCAGTACTTC
TRBV28	TRBD1	TRBJ2-2	.	CASSFAGQGPGELFF	TGTGCCAGCAGTTTTGCCGGACAGGGACCGGGGGAGCTGTTTTTT
TRBV5-1	.	TRBJ2-5	.	CASSPDTGLQETQYF	TGCGCCAGCAGCCCCGACACAGGGCTACAAGAGACCCAGTACTTC
TRBV5-4	.	TRBJ2-5	few	CASSLLSGGETQYF	TGTGCCAGCAGCTTGCTTAGCGGAGGAGAGACCCAGTACTTC
TRBV30	.	TRBJ2-3	.	CAWSVGSTDTQYF	TGTGCCTGGAGTGTAGGTAGCACAGATACGCAGTATTTT
TRBV5-1	.	TRBJ2-3	.	CASSSETDTQYF	TGCGCCAGCAGCTCCGAAACAGATACGCAGTATTTT
TRBV30	TRBD2	TRBJ2-5	.	CAWTSVERGPQYF	TGTGCCTGGACTTCGGTTGAGCGGGGGCCCCAGTACTTC
TRBV7-8	TRBD1	TRBJ2-3	.	CASSSWGQGTLNTQYF	TGTGCCAGCAGCTCCTGGGGACAGGGTACGCTAAATACGCAGTATTTT
TRBV29-1	.	TRBJ2-5	few	CSVVAQETQYF	TGCAGCGTTGTGGCGCAAGAGACCCAGTACTTC
TRBV21-1	.	TRBJ2-3	.	CASSEGLYTDTQYF	TGTGCCAGCAGCGAGGGGCTTTACACAGATACGCAGTATTTT
TRBV2	TRBD1	TRBJ2-7	.	CASSARTGNYEQYF	TGTGCCAGCAGTGCCCGGACAGGTAACTACGAGCAGTACTTC
TRBV29-1	.	TRBJ2-2	few	CSGRQDYASGELFF	TGCAGCGGCCGACAGGATTACGCGTCCGGGGAGCTGTTTTTT
TRBV28	.	TRBJ2-5	few	CASSSTSVVKTQYF	TGTGCCAGCAGTTCGACTAGTGTCGTAAAGACCCAGTACTTC
TRBV19	TRBD1	TRBJ2-7	.	CASSALGTGAYEQYF	TGTGCCAGTAGTGCCCTCGGGACAGGGGCCTACGAGCAGTACTTC
TRBV18	.	TRBJ2-7	.	CASSRVIPTGGASAEQYF	TGTGCCAGCTCAAGGGTGATCCCAACAGGAGGCGCATCGGCCGAGCAGTACTTC
TRBV2	TRBD2	TRBJ2-4	few	CASSLWTSGRVINIQYF	TGTGCCAGCAGCCTTTGGACTAGCGGGAGGGTAATAAACATTCAGTACTTC
TRBV7-2	TRBD1	TRBJ1-2	.	CASTAHQGGDGYTF	TGTGCCAGCACCGCACATCAGGGGGGAGATGGCTACACCTTC
TRBV7-6	.	TRBJ2-7	.	CASSQTGYEQYF	TGTGCCAGCAGCCAGACAGGCTACGAGCAGTACTTC
TRBV29-1	.	TRBJ2-3	.	CSVVYFPSSPDTQYF	TGCAGCGTTGTATACTTTCCTAGCTCGCCAGATACGCAGTATTTT
TRBV30	TRBD2	TRBJ2-3	.	CAWSTTPAGVTDTQYF	TGTGCCTGGAGTACCACGCCAGCGGGGGTCACAGATACGCAGTATTTT
TRBV27	TRBD2	TRBJ2-4	.	CASSLTGAGMVQYF	TGTGCCAGCAGTTTAACCGGAGCGGGGATGGTTCAGTACTTC